A selection of T cell receptor beta chains follows, all from one sample in a study of radiation and T cells in renal cell carcinoma. Clones were read by immunoSEQ multiplex PCR, and TCRdb kept only the in-frame ones, dropping some. Here the sample spans around 78,000 clones, around 89% being singletons. Sequenced here: blood, sampled from a patient whose treatment included radiotherapy and nephrectomy. The receptor source for this set is a woman aged 70-85 years with renal cell carcinoma. CDR3s include the opening cysteine and the closing phenylalanine or tryptophan. D genes are given only for firm matches. Clone size is shown for a subset of rows, as once, few, many or a class of expanded clone.

- TRBJ2-5 - TRBV30 CAWSRSGTGETQYF TGTGCCTGGAGTAGGTCAGGGACGGGAGAGACCCAGTACTTC
TRBD1 TRBJ1-1 - TRBV19 CASSSRGGKILNTEAFF TGTGCCAGTAGTTCGCGAGGGGGCAAAATACTGAACACTGAAGCTTTCTTT
- TRBJ1-5 - TRBV29-1 CSVAPGGNQPQHF TGCAGCGTTGCCCCGGGAGGCAATCAGCCCCAGCATTTT
TRBD2 TRBJ2-5 - TRBV11-2 CASSLGLAGYQETQYF TGTGCCAGCAGCTTAGGACTAGCGGGGTACCAAGAGACCCAGTACTTC
- TRBJ2-3 once TRBV11-3 CASSDRLGRTDTQYF TGTGCCAGCAGCGACCGGTTGGGGCGGACAGATACGCAGTATTTT
- TRBJ2-3 - TRBV5-4 CASSGPGRRSADTQYF TGTGCCAGCAGCGGACCGGGACGCAGATCCGCAGATACGCAGTATTTT
- TRBJ2-3 once TRBV7-3 CASSSRDGVTDTQYF TGTGCCAGCAGCTCCCGGGACGGAGTTACAGATACGCAGTATTTT
TRBD1 TRBJ1-6 - TRBV6-5 CASSYGTDNSPLHF TGTGCCAGCAGTTACGGGACAGATAATTCACCCCTCCACTTT
- TRBJ2-1 - TRBV7-3 CASSLGRLGPLNNEQFF TGTGCCAGCAGCTTAGGGCGGCTAGGTCCCCTAAACAATGAGCAGTTCTTC
- TRBJ2-5 - TRBV30 CACTPSGQKETQYF TGTGCCTGTACCCCATCCGGACAGAAAGAGACCCAGTACTTC
- TRBJ2-7 - TRBV21-1 CASSKSPTVLHEQYF TGTGCCAGCAGCAAATCCCCGACAGTTCTTCACGAGCAGTACTTC
TRBD2 TRBJ2-1 - TRBV7-3 CASSAGLAGDNEQFF TGTGCCAGCAGCGCGGGACTAGCGGGGGACAATGAGCAGTTCTTC
- TRBJ1-1 - TRBV19 CASKIRDGLNTEAFF TGTGCCAGTAAAATAAGGGACGGGTTGAACACTGAAGCTTTCTTT
- TRBJ1-2 - TRBV10-3 CAIQIEPTGALSGYTF TGTGCCATCCAGATAGAGCCTACAGGAGCCCTATCGGGCTACACCTTC
- TRBJ1-6 - TRBV5-1 CASSPEGGHNSPLHF TGCGCCAGCAGCCCGGAGGGGGGGCATAATTCACCCCTCCACTTT
- TRBJ1-1 few TRBV28 CASSFKGAFF TGTGCCAGCAGTTTCAAAGGGGCTTTCTTT
- TRBJ2-1 - TRBV6-1 CASSRGNEQFF TGTGCCAGCAGTCGGGGAAATGAGCAGTTCTTC
- TRBJ2-1 once TRBV9 CASSVDWEQFF TGTGCCAGCAGCGTTGACTGGGAGCAGTTCTTC
- TRBJ2-2 - TRBV25-1 CASSESNRATTGELFF TGTGCCAGCAGTGAATCAAACAGGGCGACCACCGGGGAGCTGTTTTTT
- TRBJ2-3 once TRBV7-6 CASSLAWAPTDTQYF TGTGCCAGCAGCTTAGCTTGGGCCCCGACAGATACGCAGTATTTT
- TRBJ2-2 - TRBV19 CASRAGQTGELFF TGTGCCAGTAGGGCCGGACAGACCGGGGAGCTGTTTTTT
TRBD2 TRBJ2-4 - TRBV10-1 CASSSGGRDIQYF TGCGCCAGCAGCTCGGGGGGGAGAGACATTCAGTACTTC
- TRBJ1-1 - TRBV5-4 CASNSYGGTRNTEAFF TGTGCCAGCAACAGTTATGGGGGGACCAGGAACACTGAAGCTTTCTTT
TRBD2 TRBJ2-7 - TRBV6-6 CASRKTSGGPPYEQYF TGTGCCAGCAGAAAGACTAGCGGGGGGCCCCCCTACGAGCAGTACTTC
TRBD1 TRBJ2-7 - TRBV6-1 CASSPTGEIYEQYF TGTGCCAGCAGTCCAACAGGGGAGATCTACGAGCAGTACTTC
- TRBJ2-1 - TRBV29-1 CSAGRQGAWRGNEQFF TGCAGCGCCGGGAGGCAGGGGGCTTGGCGGGGAAATGAGCAGTTCTTC
TRBD1 TRBJ1-3 - TRBV6-5 CASRKQGTSGNTIYF TGTGCCAGCAGGAAACAGGGGACGTCTGGAAACACCATATATTTT
- TRBJ1-2 few TRBV18 CASSPKKTGTNYGYTF TGTGCCAGCTCACCAAAGAAGACAGGTACTAACTATGGCTACACCTTC
- TRBJ2-1 - TRBV11-2 CASSLAQGVYNEQFF TGTGCCAGCAGCTTAGCCCAGGGTGTATACAATGAGCAGTTCTTC
- TRBJ1-5 - TRBV30 CAWSANGGRNQPQHF TGTGCCTGGAGTGCAAATGGGGGGCGGAACCAGCCCCAGCATTTT
- TRBJ2-3 - TRBV6-4 CASSNRADTQYF TGTGCCAGCAGCAACAGGGCAGATACGCAGTATTTT
- TRBJ2-7 few TRBV10-3 CAIKPGTSYEQYF TGTGCCATCAAACCAGGGACATCCTACGAGCAGTACTTC
- TRBJ2-7 - TRBV18 CASSATAYEQYF TGTGCCAGCTCAGCGACGGCTTACGAGCAGTACTTC
TRBD1 TRBJ1-2 - TRBV2 CASSGPFGQGSRLGYGYTF TGTGCCAGCAGTGGACCCTTCGGACAGGGGAGTCGGCTAGGGTATGGCTACACCTTC
TRBD1 TRBJ1-1 - TRBV6-5 CASRRGQYTEAFF TGTGCCAGCAGGAGGGGACAGTACACTGAAGCTTTCTTT
- TRBJ2-7 - TRBV7-3 CASSSQLTGTRGVTYEQYF TGTGCCAGCAGCTCACAATTAACCGGGACAAGAGGGGTTACCTACGAGCAGTACTTC
TRBD2 TRBJ2-7 - TRBV11-3 CASSLEGSGGYEQYF TGTGCCAGCAGCTTAGAAGGGTCGGGGGGCTACGAGCAGTACTTC
- TRBJ2-1 - TRBV7-2 CASSLKNEQFF TGTGCCAGCAGCCTCAAAAATGAGCAGTTCTTC
- TRBJ2-3 - TRBV4-1 CASSQALERGADTQYF TGCGCCAGCAGCCAAGCCCTAGAACGGGGCGCAGATACGCAGTATTTT
TRBD1 TRBJ1-1 - TRBV14 CASSKTGEVGAFF TGTGCCAGCAGCAAGACAGGGGAAGTAGGAGCTTTCTTT
- TRBJ2-7 - TRBV6-1 CASSEKPRTAGDEQYF TGTGCCAGCAGTGAGAAACCCAGGACAGCTGGGGACGAGCAGTACTTC
- TRBJ1-5 - TRBV19 CASSTKHSSNQPQHF TGTGCCAGTAGTACCAAACACAGTAGCAATCAGCCCCAGCATTTT
TRBD2 TRBJ2-1 - TRBV30 CACQHLAGGLDNNEQFF TGTGCCTGCCAACATTTAGCGGGGGGGCTTGACAACAATGAGCAGTTCTTC
- TRBJ1-2 - TRBV5-5 CASSALGGYQGSGYTF TGTGCCAGCAGCGCCCTGGGGGGATATCAGGGCTCTGGCTACACCTTC
TRBD2 TRBJ2-7 once TRBV27 CASSLKVAGAYEQYF TGTGCCAGCAGTTTAAAGGTAGCGGGGGCCTACGAGCAGTACTTC
TRBD1 TRBJ2-4 - TRBV28 CASSPQTGKGIQYF TGTGCCAGCAGTCCCCAGACAGGGAAAGGCATTCAGTACTTC
TRBD1 TRBJ1-2 - TRBV10-3 CAITKGQGQDYGYTF TGTGCCATCACCAAAGGACAGGGGCAGGACTATGGCTACACCTTC
- TRBJ1-6 - TRBV5-1 CASSLAGSNSPLHF TGCGCCAGCAGCTTGGCAGGAAGTAATTCACCCCTCCACTTT
- TRBJ2-7 - TRBV6-6 CASRGAGTYEQYF TGTGCCAGTCGGGGGGCAGGAACCTACGAGCAGTACTTC
TRBD1 TRBJ1-1 few TRBV9 CASSPWDRGLTEAFF TGTGCCAGCAGCCCCTGGGACAGGGGACTCACTGAAGCTTTCTTT
- TRBJ2-1 - TRBV19 CASSIPGVGNEQFF TGTGCCAGTAGTATTCCGGGGGTGGGGAATGAGCAGTTCTTC
- TRBJ1-6 few TRBV2 CASKRSTDSSPLHF TGTGCCAGCAAGCGGTCAACAGATTCTTCACCCCTCCACTTT
- TRBJ1-1 - TRBV5-5 CASSTQFFENTEAFF TGTGCCAGCAGCACCCAGTTCTTTGAGAACACTGAAGCTTTCTTT
TRBD1 TRBJ2-5 - TRBV27 CASRPGTGLETQYF TGTGCCAGCAGGCCCGGGACAGGGCTCGAGACCCAGTACTTC
TRBD2 TRBJ2-1 - TRBV6-5 CASSRSPQRGNEQFF TGTGCCAGCAGCCGAAGCCCGCAGCGGGGCAATGAGCAGTTCTTC
- TRBJ1-6 - TRBV4-1 CASSPSLARDSPLHF TGCGCCAGCAGCCCCTCCTTGGCCCGGGATTCACCCCTCCACTTT
- TRBJ1-1 few TRBV9 CASSPTMNTEAFF TGTGCCAGCAGCCCAACCATGAACACTGAAGCTTTCTTT
- TRBJ1-5 - TRBV20-1 CSAREDQPQHF TGCAGTGCTAGAGAGGATCAGCCCCAGCATTTT
- TRBJ2-1 - TRBV20-1 CSARVGFEQFF TGCAGTGCTAGGGTGGGGTTTGAGCAGTTCTTC
- TRBJ1-3 once TRBV27 CASRLRGASGNTIYF TGTGCCAGCAGACTTCGCGGCGCCTCTGGAAACACCATATATTTT